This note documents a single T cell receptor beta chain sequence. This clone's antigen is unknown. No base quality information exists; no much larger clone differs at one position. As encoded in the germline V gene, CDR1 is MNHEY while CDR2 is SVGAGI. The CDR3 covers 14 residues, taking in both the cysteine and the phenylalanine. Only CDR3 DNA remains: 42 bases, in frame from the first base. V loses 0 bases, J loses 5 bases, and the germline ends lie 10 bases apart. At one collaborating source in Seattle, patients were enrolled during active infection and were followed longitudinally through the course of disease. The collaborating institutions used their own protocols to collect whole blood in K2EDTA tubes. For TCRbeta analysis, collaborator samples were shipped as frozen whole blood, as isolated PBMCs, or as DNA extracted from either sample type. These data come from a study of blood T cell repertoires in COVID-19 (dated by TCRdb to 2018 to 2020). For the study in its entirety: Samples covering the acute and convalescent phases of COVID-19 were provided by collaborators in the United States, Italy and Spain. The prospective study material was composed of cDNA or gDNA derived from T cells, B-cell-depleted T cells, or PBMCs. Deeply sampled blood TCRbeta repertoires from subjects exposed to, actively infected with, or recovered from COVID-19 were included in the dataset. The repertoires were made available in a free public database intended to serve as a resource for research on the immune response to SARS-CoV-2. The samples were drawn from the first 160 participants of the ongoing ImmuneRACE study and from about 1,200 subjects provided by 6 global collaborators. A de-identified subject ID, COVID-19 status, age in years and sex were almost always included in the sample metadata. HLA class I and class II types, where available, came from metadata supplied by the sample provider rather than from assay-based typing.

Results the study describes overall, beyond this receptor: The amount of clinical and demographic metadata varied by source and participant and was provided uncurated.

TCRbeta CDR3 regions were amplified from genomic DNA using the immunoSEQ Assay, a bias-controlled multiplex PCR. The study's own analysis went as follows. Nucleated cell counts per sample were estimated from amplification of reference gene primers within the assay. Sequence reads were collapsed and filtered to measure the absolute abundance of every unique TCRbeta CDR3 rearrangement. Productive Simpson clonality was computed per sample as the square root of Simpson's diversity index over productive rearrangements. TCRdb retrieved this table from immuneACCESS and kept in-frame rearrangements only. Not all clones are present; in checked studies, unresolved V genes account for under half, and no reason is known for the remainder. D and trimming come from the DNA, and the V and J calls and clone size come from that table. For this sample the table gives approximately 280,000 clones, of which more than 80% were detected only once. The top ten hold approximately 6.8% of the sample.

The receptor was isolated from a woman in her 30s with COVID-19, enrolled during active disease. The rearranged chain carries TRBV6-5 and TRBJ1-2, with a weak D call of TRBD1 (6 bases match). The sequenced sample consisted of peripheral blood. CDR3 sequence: CASSYSPGAYGYTF. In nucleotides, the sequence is TGTGCCAGCAGTTACTCCCCAGGGGCTTATGGCTACACCTTC.